A single sample is the source of the 32 T cell receptor beta chains below, sequenced in a study of human T cells and chemical hapten exposure. Time point of the sample: pre-sensitization, week 0. Described treatment: therapeutic diphenylcyclopropenone sensitization with weekly scalp DPC. TCRdb recomputed calls from the RACE reads with MiXCR, one row per CDR3 protein. The repertoire holds around 350,000 distinct CDR3 sequences, over 5% seen once, with around 8% in the top ten. The material sequenced was whole blood, taken in connection with sensitization to the hapten diphenylcyclopropenone (DPC). The receptors derive from a woman aged 18-29 years with alopecia areata. Some clones in this sample may be carry-over from other donors' samples.

By frequency in the sample, this clonotype is medium-sized. V is TRBV6-5 and J is TRBJ1-2; no definite D call. The germline V gene encodes CDR1 MNHEY and CDR2 SVGAGI. This CDR3 spans 17 amino acids. Trimming cost V 5 bases and J 1 base, with 20 bases left between them. CDR3 sequence reads: CASSPLVQSANNYGYTF. CDR3 nucleotide sequence: TGTGCCAGCAGTCCCCTCGTCCAAAGCGCGAATAACTATGGCTACACCTTC.

The gene calls are TRBV6-2 or TRBV6-3 and TRBJ2-6; 8 bases are a match to TRBD1. The CDR3 consists of 17 residues. Germline CDR1 is MNHEY and CDR2 is SVGEGT. After removal of 2 bases from V and 0 bases from J, the junction contained 3 bases not matched to a gene. The CDR3 spells CASSYRDRHSGANVLTF. The CDR3, as DNA: TGTGCCAGCAGTTACCGGGACAGGCACTCTGGGGCCAACGTCCTGACTTTC.

This clonotype came up many times. The chain carries TRBV6-6 and TRBJ2-7; D might be TRBD1 (5 bases). The germline V gene has CDR1 MNHNY and CDR2 SVGAGI (reference sequence). This CDR3 contains 14 residues. V lost 2 bases and J 1 base, leaving 9 bases between the germline ends. DNA of the CDR3: TGTGCCAGCAGTTACACCACAGGTTCCTACGAGCAGTACTTC. It specifies CASSYTTGSYEQYF.

A few counts support this clonotype. The chain couples TRBV7-2 to TRBJ1-2; no reliable D call. The germline V and J ends were trimmed by 2 bases and 8 bases, with 15 bases remaining between them. The CDR3 extends over 14 amino acids. Germline V gene sequence: CDR1 SGHTA, CDR2 FQGNSA. The CDR3 loop reads CASSLREGPGGYTF. Here the CDR3 DNA reads TGTGCCAGCAGCTTACGTGAGGGTCCAGGAGGCTACACCTTC. The variable domain in full, with the rest retrieved from reference TRBV7-2 and TRBJ1-2, is GAGVSQSPSNKVTEKGKDVELRCDPISGHTALYWYRQSLGQGLEFLIYFQGNSAPDKSGLPSDRFSAERTGGSVSTLTIQRTQQEDSAVYLCASSLREGPGGYTFGSGTRLTVV.

This clonotype was observed many times. V usage is TRBV3-1 and J usage is TRBJ2-5; tentative D call: TRBD1 (5 bases). Trimming pared 1 base from V and 4 bases from J, leaving 13 bases between. There are 15 residues in the CDR3. Germline V CDR1 and CDR2: LGHDT, YNNKEL (reference sequence). The CDR3 DNA reads TGTGCCAGCAGCCAAGGAACAGGCGGACGAGAGACCCAGTACTTC. This gives the protein CASSQGTGGRETQYF.

This clonotype showed up just a few times. The rearrangement joins TRBV4-1 to TRBJ2-7, with 7 bases matching TRBD2. Germline trimming cut 1 base from V and 2 bases from J; bases unmatched to any gene: 8. Germline CDR1 is MGHRA and CDR2 is YSYEKL. This CDR3 spans 16 amino acids. The CDR3 loop is CASSQVLTSATYEQYF. The CDR3 nucleotides read TGCGCCAGCAGCCAAGTCTTAACTAGCGCCACCTACGAGCAGTACTTC.

This clonotype was recorded many times. This chain joins TRBV7-2 and TRBJ2-6; D remains unclear. The CDR3 spans 15 residues. Trimming removed 1 base from V and 2 bases from J, with 6 bases in between. CDR1 is SGHTA and CDR2 is FQGNSA in the germline V gene. The CDR3 here is CASSLVSPGANVLTF. The DNA of the CDR3 is TGTGCCAGCAGCTTAGTTTCTCCTGGGGCCAACGTCCTGACTTTC.

This clonotype came up a few times. The rearrangement links TRBV6-5 to TRBJ1-4, with 7 positions matching TRBD1. The CDR3 is 15 amino acids. CDR1 and CDR2 (germline): MNHEY, SVGAGI. V shed 6 bases, J shed 4 bases, and the junction held 8 bases outside the gene matches. The CDR3 sequence: CASRYRDRVNEKLFF. CDR3 bases: TGTGCCAGCAGATACCGGGACAGAGTTAATGAAAAACTGTTTTTT.

This clonotype was seen many times. The chain carries TRBV7-9 and TRBJ1-1, with D maybe TRBD1 (6 bases). Trimming cost V 0 bases and J 5 bases, with 7 bases left between them. Germline-derived CDR1 and CDR2 are SEHNR and FQNEAQ (reference sequence). The CDR3 length is 13 residues. The CDR3 sequence: CASSLAGQTEAFF. The CDR3 coding sequence is TGTGCCAGCAGCTTAGCTGGACAGACTGAAGCTTTCTTT.

The gene calls are TRBV7-2 and TRBJ2-1; possibly TRBD2 for D (5 bases). Germline V gives CDR1 SGHTA, CDR2 FQGNSA. V dropped 1 base and J dropped 2 bases, with 12 bases sitting between them. CDR3 length equals 16 residues. The DNA for the CDR3 is TGTGCCAGCAGCTTAGTCAGCCTGAGGGCCTACAATGAGCAGTTCTTC. Its translation: CASSLVSLRAYNEQFF.

There are a few counts of this clonotype. The J gene is TRBJ2-1, the V gene TRBV12-3 or TRBV12-4; TRBD1 aligns across 12 bases. J was trimmed by 0 bases and V by 7 bases; bases with no gene match: 10. The CDR3 contains 18 residues. CDR3 protein: CASIRRDRGLSSYNEQFF. The CDR3 DNA is TGTGCCAGCATCCGCCGGGACAGGGGGCTGAGCTCCTACAATGAGCAGTTCTTC.

This clonotype has just a few counts. The chain links TRBV4-3 to TRBJ2-3; no firm D call. The germline V gene encodes CDR1 LGHNA and CDR2 YSLEER. This CDR3 contains 13 residues. V was clipped by 0 bases and J by 6 bases, with 7 bases between them. The CDR3 loop reads CASSQDLDDTQYF. The DNA of the CDR3 is TGCGCCAGCAGCCAAGATTTGGATGATACGCAGTATTTT.

This clonotype was detected many times. The J gene is TRBJ1-6, the V gene TRBV7-8; D uncertain. The germline CDR1 and CDR2 sequences are SGHVS and FQNEAQ. The CDR3 is 16 amino acids. Deletions cut 5 bases from V and 8 bases from J, with 19 bases between. CDR3 DNA sequence: TGTGCCAGCAGCCTCGCGAGGGCGTATATGGATTCACCCCTCCACTTT. Its protein is CASSLARAYMDSPLHF.

This chain joins TRBV6-5 and TRBJ1-2; a weak D match, TRBD1 (5 bases). Between the trimmed V and J ends, which lost 11 bases and 2 bases, there was a span of 9 bases. The germline V gene has CDR1 MNHEY and CDR2 SVGAGI. CDR3 length: 11 amino acids. The CDR3 coding sequence is TGTGCCGCGGGGGGGAACTATGGCTACACCTTC. Protein: CAAGGNYGYTF.

This clonotype has a handful of counts. The rearrangement joins TRBV12-3 or TRBV12-4 to TRBJ2-7, with TRBD2 identical over 7 bases. V was clipped by 6 bases and J by 5 bases; unmatched bases: 4. The CDR3 is 12 amino acids. In DNA form, the CDR3 reads TGTGCCAGCAGCCCCGGACTAGACGAGCAGTACTTC. Protein: CASSPGLDEQYF.

This clonotype was seen a handful of times. The rearrangement links TRBV9 to TRBJ2-1; TRBD2 agrees at 13 bases. The CDR3 is 15 amino acids. The germline CDR1 and CDR2 sequences are SGDLS and YYNGEE. The trim removed 4 bases at V and 6 bases at J, leaving 4 bases unmatched. CDR3 bases: TGTGCCAGCAGCTTCACTAGCGGGGGGGTCAATGAGCAGTTCTTC. Translation: CASSFTSGGVNEQFF. Supplemented by reference TRBV9 and TRBJ2-1, the full variable domain reads DSGVTQTPKHLITATGQRVTLRCSPRSGDLSVYWYQQSLDQGLQFLIQYYNGEERAKGNILERFSAQQFPDLHSELNLSSLELGDSALYFCASSFTSGGVNEQFFGPGTRLTVL.

The V gene is TRBV20-1, the J gene TRBJ1-1; D may be TRBD1 (6 bases). Germline assignment: CDR1 DFQATT and CDR2 SNEGSKA (reference sequence). The CDR3 length is 12 residues. V lost 5 bases and J lost 7, with 14 bases in between. The CDR3 coding sequence is TGCAGTGCTGGAGCAGGGGAACGTGAAGCTTTCTTT. This encodes CSAGAGEREAFF.

This clonotype was found many times. The chain joins TRBV6-2 or TRBV6-3 to TRBJ2-1, with D possibly being TRBD2 (6 bases). Germline values: CDR1 MNHEY, CDR2 SVGEGT. CDR3 length: 12 amino acids. The V end was cut by 6 bases, the J end by 9 bases, with 12 bases between. The CDR3 bases are TGTGCCAGCAGGCGTGGGGGGTTTGAGCAGTTCTTC. This gives the protein CASRRGGFEQFF.

This clonotype was recorded many times. V gene TRBV18 combines with J gene TRBJ1-2; 8 nucleotides agree with TRBD1. Germline CDR1 is KGHSH and CDR2 is LQKENI. V gave up 3 bases and J gave up 5 bases; unmatched junction bases: 8. This CDR3 has 15 residues. CDR3 DNA: TGTGCCAGCTCACCTGGGACAGGTGCCCTTTATGGCTACACCTTC. Translation: CASSPGTGALYGYTF.

This clonotype has a count of ten or more. The chain links TRBV12-3 or TRBV12-4 to TRBJ1-4; no firm D call. This CDR3 comprises 13 residues. V was pared by 5 bases and J by 8 bases, with 12 bases between. The CDR3 sequence is CASSPLRREKLFF. In nucleotides, the CDR3 is TGTGCCAGCAGTCCTTTGCGGAGGGAAAAACTGTTTTTT.

The chain recombines TRBV6-1 with TRBJ1-1; D remains unclear. Trimming removed 1 base at V and 8 bases at J, with 11 bases between. Germline V gene data show CDR1 as MNHNS and CDR2 as SASEGT. This CDR3 has 13 residues. The CDR3: CASSEDGRVEAFF. CDR3 coding DNA: TGTGCCAGCAGTGAAGATGGGAGAGTCGAAGCTTTCTTT.

The table lists this clonotype with many counts. This chain links TRBV28 with TRBJ1-1; D might be TRBD1 (6 bases). The CDR3 covers 12 residues. Germline CDR1 is MDHEN and CDR2 is SYDVKM. V dropped 10 bases and J dropped 0 bases, with 9 bases sitting between them. The CDR3 DNA sequence: TGTGCCACGGGGGGGCTGAACACTGAAGCTTTCTTT. Amino acid sequence: CATGGLNTEAFF.

This clonotype showed up just a few times. The V and J genes are TRBV7-9 and TRBJ2-1, with TRBD2 matching 9 bases. J lost 2 bases, V lost 5 bases, and 7 bases had no gene match. This CDR3 region has 16 residues. CDR1 and CDR2 from the germline V gene are SEHNR and FQNEAQ (reference sequence). The CDR3 region has the DNA TGTGCCAGCAGCCAATTACGCGGGGGGGCCTACAATGAGCAGTTCTTC. This gives the protein CASSQLRGGAYNEQFF.

There are many counts of this clonotype. The V gene is TRBV6-2 or TRBV6-3, the J gene TRBJ2-2; D is unclear. The CDR3 is 12 amino acids. Trimming stripped 10 bases from V and 6 bases from J, with 12 bases between. Germline loops: CDR1 MNHEY, CDR2 SVGEGT. The CDR3 nucleotides are TGTGCCACCTCCCTAGTTTCCGGGGAGCTGTTTTTT. Protein: CATSLVSGELFF.

The chain carries TRBV5-4 and TRBJ2-1; 10 nucleotides agree with TRBD2. The CDR3 is 15 residues long. The germline CDR1 and CDR2 sequences are SGHNT and YYREEE (reference sequence). V dropped 2 bases and J dropped 7; count of bases not matched to a gene: 6. The CDR3 loop reads CASSFQRGGYNEQFF. CDR3 nucleotide sequence: TGTGCCAGCAGCTTCCAGCGGGGGGGTTATAATGAGCAGTTCTTC.

CDR3 nucleotide sequence: TGTGCCAGCAGCCAAGAGTTCCGGGCCCAGTACTTC. Amino acids: CASSQEFRAQYF. The rearrangement joins TRBV3-1 to TRBJ2-5; no clear D gene. V was shortened by 0 bases and J by 9 bases, with 8 bases between the two germline ends. CDR3 length equals 12 residues. CDR1 LGHDT and CDR2 YNNKEL come from the germline V gene (reference sequence).

The chain links TRBV12-3 or TRBV12-4 to TRBJ2-7, with 7 nucleotides matching TRBD1. The CDR3 spans 14 residues. J gave up 3 bases and V 8 bases, and 10 bases lay outside the gene matches. CDR3 coding DNA: TGTGCCAGCGCTCGATCGACAGGGATCTACGAGCAGTACTTC. Protein product: CASARSTGIYEQYF.

The chain combines TRBV21-1 with TRBJ2-2. TRBV21-1 is a known pseudogene. The length of the CDR3 is 14 residues. CDR3 loop: CANRPVHRIGELFF. For the CDR3, the DNA is TGTGCCAACCGTCCAGTACATAGGATCGGGGAGCTGTTTTTT.

In this sample, this clonotype turned up many times. The chain uses TRBV18 and TRBJ1-1; D not resolved. The CDR3 contains 12 residues. The V end lost 5 bases, the J end lost 3 bases, and 7 bases lay between the germline ends. The germline gives CDR1 KGHSH, CDR2 LQKENI. Here the CDR3 DNA reads TGTGCCAGCTCAGTTCCTTACACTGAAGCTTTCTTT. Its protein product is CASSVPYTEAFF. Using reference TRBV18 and TRBJ1-1 for the parts outside the CDR3, the full variable domain is NAGVMQNPRHLVRRRGQEARLRCSPMKGHSHVYWYRQLPEEGLKFMVYLQKENIIDESGMPKERFSAEFPKEGPSILRIQQVVRGDSAAYFCASSVPYTEAFFGQGTRLTVV.

This chain joins TRBV12-3 or TRBV12-4 and TRBJ2-2, with D perhaps assigned TRBD1 or TRBD2 (5 bases each). Trimming pared 2 bases from V and 7 bases from J, leaving 38 bases between. This CDR3 is built from 23 residues. The CDR3 DNA reads TGTGCCAGCAGTTTACCATCGAATAACCGGGGCCCGCGGGTGAACCCCCGGGGCGGGGAGCTGTTTTTT. Its protein is CASSLPSNNRGPRVNPRGGELFF.

Many counts were recorded for this clonotype. The chain joins TRBV6-4 to TRBJ1-5; 8 bases fit TRBD1. This CDR3 has 18 residues. Looked up from germline, CDR1 is MRHNA and CDR2 is SNTAGT. The trim removed 7 bases at V and 1 base at J, leaving 15 bases unmatched. The CDR3 DNA sequence: TGTGCCAGCAAAGAAAGTACCAGGGGGCGATGGAGCAATCAGCCCCAGCATTTT. Translating it yields CASKESTRGRWSNQPQHF.

In the case of this clonotype: At one boundary the junction diverges from the germline segment, which might be a read error. V is TRBV10-2 and J is TRBJ1-1; no definite D call. In germline, CDR1 is WSHSY, CDR2 SAAADI. This CDR3 is built from 13 residues. The CDR3: CGSQVDGHTEAFF. The CDR3 DNA reads TGCGGCAGCCAAGTTGACGGGCACACTGAAGCTTTCTTT.